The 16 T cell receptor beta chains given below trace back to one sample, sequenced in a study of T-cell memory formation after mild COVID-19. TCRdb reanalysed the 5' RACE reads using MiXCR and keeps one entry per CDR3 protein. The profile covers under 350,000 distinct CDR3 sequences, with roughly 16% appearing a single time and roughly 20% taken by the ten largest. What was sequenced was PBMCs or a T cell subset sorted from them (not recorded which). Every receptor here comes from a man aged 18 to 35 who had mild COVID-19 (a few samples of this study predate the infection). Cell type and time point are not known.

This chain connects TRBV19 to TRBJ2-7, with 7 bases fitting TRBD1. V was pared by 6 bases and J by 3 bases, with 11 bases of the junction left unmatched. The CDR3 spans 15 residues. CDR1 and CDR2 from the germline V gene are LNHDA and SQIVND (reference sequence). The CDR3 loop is CASSPLTGLDYEQYF. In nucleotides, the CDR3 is TGTGCCAGTAGCCCCTTGACAGGGTTGGACTACGAGCAGTACTTC.

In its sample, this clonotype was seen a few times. The CDR3 nucleotides are TGTGCCAGCACCCCTACCCCGGGACGCAGCATTTATGGCTACACCTTC. It codes for CASTPTPGRSIYGYTF. V gene TRBV5-5 combines with J gene TRBJ1-2; the D gene is possibly TRBD1 (5 bases). From germline, CDR1 is SGHKS and CDR2 YYEKEE (reference sequence). Trimming left V 6 bases short and J 5 bases short, with 23 bases between. This CDR3 contains 16 residues.

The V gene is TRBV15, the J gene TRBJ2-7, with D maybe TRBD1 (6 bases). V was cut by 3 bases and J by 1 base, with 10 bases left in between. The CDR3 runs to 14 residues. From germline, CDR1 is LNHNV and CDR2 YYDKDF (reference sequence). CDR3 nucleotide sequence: TGTGCCACCAGCAGCGGGGACACTTCCTACGAGCAGTACGTC. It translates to CATSSGDTSYEQYV.

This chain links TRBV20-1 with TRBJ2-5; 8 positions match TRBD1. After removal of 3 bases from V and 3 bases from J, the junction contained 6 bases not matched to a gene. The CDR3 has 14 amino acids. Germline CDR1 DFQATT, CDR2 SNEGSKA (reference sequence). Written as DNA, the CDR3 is TGCAGTGCTAGTTACTTACAGGGGGAAGAGACCCAGTACTTC. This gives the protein CSASYLQGEETQYF.

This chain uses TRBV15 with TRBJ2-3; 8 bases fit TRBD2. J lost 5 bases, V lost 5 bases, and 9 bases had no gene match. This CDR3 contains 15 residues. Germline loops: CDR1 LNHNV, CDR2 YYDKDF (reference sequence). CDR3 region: CATSGLTGGQDTQYF. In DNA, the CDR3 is TGTGCCACCAGCGGCCTTACGGGGGGGCAAGATACGCAGTATTTT.

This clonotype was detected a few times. CDR3 loop: CASSEIGVLRGYTF. The CDR3 nucleotides are TGTGCCAGCAGTGAAATCGGCGTCTTGAGGGGCTACACCTTC. This rearrangement joins TRBV2 to TRBJ1-2; D gene uncertain. The V end lost 2 bases, the J end lost 8 bases, and 15 bases lay between the germline ends. The CDR3 extends over 14 amino acids. CDR1 is SNHLY, CDR2 FYNNEI, per germline.

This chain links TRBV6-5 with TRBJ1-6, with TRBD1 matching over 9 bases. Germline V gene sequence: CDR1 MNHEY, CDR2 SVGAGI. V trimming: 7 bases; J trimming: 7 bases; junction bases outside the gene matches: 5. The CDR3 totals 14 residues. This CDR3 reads CASTLTGGNSPLHF. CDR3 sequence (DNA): TGTGCCAGCACCCTGACAGGGGGAAATTCACCCCTCCACTTT.

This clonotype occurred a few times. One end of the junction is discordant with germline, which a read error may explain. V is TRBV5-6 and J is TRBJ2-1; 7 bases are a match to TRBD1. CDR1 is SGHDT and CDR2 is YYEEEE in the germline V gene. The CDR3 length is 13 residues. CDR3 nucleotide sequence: TGTGCCAGCAGCCCGCCGGGACAGCACAATGAGCAGTTC. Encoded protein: CASSPPGQHNEQF.

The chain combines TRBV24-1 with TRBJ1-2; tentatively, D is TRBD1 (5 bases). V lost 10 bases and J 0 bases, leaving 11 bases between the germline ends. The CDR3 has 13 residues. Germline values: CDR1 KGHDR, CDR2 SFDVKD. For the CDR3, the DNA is TGTGCCACACAAAGGGACCCTAACTATGGCTACACCTTC. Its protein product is CATQRDPNYGYTF.

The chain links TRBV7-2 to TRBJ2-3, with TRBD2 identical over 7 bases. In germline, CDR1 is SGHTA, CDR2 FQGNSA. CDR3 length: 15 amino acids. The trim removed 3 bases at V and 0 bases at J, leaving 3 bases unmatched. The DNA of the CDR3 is TGTGCCAGCAGCTTGTCGCGGGGGAGCACAGATACGCAGTATTTT. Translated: CASSLSRGSTDTQYF.

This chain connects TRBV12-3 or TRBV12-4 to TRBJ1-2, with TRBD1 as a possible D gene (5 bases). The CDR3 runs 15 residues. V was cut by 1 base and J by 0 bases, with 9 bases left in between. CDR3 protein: CASSLGDGTNYGYTF. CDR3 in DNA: TGTGCCAGCAGTTTAGGGGACGGCACTAACTATGGCTACACCTTC.

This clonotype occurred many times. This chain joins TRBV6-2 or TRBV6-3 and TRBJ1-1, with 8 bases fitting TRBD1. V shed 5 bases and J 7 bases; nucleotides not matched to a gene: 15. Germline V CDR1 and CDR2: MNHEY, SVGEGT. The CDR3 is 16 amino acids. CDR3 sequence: CASSPRTGPSQGEAFF. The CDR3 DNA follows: TGTGCCAGCAGTCCCCGGACAGGGCCAAGTCAGGGTGAAGCTTTCTTT.

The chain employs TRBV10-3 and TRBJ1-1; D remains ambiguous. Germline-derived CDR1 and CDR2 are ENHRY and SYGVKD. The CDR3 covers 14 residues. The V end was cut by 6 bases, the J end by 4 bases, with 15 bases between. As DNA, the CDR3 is TGTGCCATCAGAAAAGGAGCGCCTGGCACTGAAGCTTTCTTT. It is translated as CAIRKGAPGTEAFF.

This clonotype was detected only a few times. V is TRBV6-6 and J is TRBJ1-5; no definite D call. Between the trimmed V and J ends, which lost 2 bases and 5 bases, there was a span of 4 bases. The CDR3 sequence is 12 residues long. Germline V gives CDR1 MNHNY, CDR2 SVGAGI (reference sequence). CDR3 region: CASSYGDQPQHF. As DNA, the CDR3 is TGTGCCAGCAGTTACGGGGATCAGCCCCAGCATTTT.

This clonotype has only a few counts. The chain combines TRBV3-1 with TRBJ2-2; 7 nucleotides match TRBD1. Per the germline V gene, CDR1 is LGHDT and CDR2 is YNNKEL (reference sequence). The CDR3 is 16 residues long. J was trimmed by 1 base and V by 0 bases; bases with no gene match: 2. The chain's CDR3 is CASSQERTGNTGELFF. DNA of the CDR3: TGTGCCAGCAGCCAAGAGCGGACAGGGAACACCGGGGAGCTGTTTTTT. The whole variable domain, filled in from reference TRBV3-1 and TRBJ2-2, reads DTAVSQTPKYLVTQMGNDKSIKCEQNLGHDTMYWYKQDSKKFLKIMFSYNNKELIINETVPNRFSPKSPDKAHLNLHINSLELGDSAVYFCASSQERTGNTGELFFGEGSRLTVL.

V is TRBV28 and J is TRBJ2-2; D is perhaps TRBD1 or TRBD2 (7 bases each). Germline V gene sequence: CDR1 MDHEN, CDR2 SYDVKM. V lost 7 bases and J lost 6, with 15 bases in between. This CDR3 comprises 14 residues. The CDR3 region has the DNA TGTGCCAGCACCACCAGGGGGGGCCCCGGGGAGCTGTTTTTT. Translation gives CASTTRGGPGELFF.